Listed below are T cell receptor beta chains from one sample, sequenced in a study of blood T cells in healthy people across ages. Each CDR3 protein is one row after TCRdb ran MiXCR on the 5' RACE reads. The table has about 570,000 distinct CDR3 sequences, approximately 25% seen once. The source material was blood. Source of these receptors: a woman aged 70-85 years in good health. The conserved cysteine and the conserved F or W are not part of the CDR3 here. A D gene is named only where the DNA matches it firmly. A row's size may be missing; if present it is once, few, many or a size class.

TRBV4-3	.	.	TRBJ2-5	ASSQDLSGAGAERATQY
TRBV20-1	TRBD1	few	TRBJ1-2	SARLTGGYSIYYGYT
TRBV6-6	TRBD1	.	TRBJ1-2	ASRQSQTQGRSYGYT
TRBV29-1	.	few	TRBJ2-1	SVEGGRTSYNEQF
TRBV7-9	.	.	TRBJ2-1	ASSSGQHNEQF
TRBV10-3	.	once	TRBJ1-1	AISGQIPNTEAF
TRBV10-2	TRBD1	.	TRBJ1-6	ASGGAGGDSPLH
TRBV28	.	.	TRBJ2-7	ASSPGEAYEQY
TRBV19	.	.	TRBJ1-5	ASSIDQVQPQH
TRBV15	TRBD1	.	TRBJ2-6	ATARDRVSGANVLT
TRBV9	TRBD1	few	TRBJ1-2	ASSVGDRGYGYT
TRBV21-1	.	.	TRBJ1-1	ASSKVIPRQGRNTEAF
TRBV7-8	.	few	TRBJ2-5	ASGPGSAWETQY
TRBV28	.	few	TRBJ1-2	ASSRTWTEGYT
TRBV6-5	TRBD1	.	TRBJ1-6	ASSYSQGTASPLH
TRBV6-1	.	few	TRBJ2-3	AASQTGTDTQY
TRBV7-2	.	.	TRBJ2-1	ASSLRQGDSHTNEQF
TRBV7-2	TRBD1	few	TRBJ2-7	ASSVGTGVYEQY
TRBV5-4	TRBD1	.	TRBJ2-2	ASSLRGRNTGELF
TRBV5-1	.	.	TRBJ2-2	ASSFGGAHANTGELF
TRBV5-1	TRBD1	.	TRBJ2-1	ASSLPTGSDNEQF
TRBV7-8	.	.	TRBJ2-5	AGSTDPRETQY
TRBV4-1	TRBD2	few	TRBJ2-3	ASSQVTSGVDTQY
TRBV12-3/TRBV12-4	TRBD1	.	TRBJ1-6	ASKLRDRANSPLH
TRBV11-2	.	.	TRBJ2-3	ASSLWGGGTDTQY
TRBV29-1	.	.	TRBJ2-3	TTFGGSTDTQY
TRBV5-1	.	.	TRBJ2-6	ASEGSGANVLT
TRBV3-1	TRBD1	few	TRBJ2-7	ASSPLSTGGYEQY
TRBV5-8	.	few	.	ASSPRGVIYEQY
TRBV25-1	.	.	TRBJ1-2	ASSPSRGAPSDGYT
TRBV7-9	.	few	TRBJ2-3	ASSLREGAPQY
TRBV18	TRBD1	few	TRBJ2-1	ASSWGQGGSYNEQF
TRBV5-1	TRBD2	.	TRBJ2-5	ASSLTGTSGETQY
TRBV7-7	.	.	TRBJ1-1	ASSLVWGTEAF
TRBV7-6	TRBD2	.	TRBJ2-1	ASSLALAGSSYNVQF
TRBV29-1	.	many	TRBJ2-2	SVEDPLPGSGELF
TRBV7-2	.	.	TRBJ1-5	ASSSLLYGGSNQPQH
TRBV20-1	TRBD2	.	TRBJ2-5	SASQAGGRKETQY
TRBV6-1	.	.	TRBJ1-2	ASTEGLGWASNYGYT
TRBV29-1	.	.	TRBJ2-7	SVEEVNYEQY
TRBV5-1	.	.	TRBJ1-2	ASSLYGQNYGYT
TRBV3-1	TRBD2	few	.	ASSETSGGHNEQF
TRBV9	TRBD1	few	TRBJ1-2	ASSGTTGGHGYT
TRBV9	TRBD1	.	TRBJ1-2	ASSVSGTGGNYGYT
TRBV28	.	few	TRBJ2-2	ASSLVSDGELF
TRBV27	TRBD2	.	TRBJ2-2	ASSFWTSGAGELF
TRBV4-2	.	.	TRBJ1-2	ASSQLGEGLYGYT
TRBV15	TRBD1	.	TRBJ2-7	ATGLQGVYEQH
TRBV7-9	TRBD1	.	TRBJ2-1	ASSPGTGEREQF
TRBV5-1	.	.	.	ASSDRFSYEQY
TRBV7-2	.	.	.	ASSLDRPSSYEQY
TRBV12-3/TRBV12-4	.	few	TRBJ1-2	ASSLTAANYGYT
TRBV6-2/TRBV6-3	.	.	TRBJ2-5	ASRVSGETQY